Listed below are T cell receptor beta chains from one sample, sequenced in a study of T cells in Graves' hyperthyroidism and ophthalmopathy. Using its own MiXCR run on the multiplex PCR reads, TCRdb lists one record per CDR3 protein. Here the sample spans 350,000 to 400,000 distinct CDR3 sequences, about 15% being singletons. Source material: blood. The receptors come from a young woman with Graves' hyperthyroidism. Both conserved end residues are part of each CDR3. The order of the fields is V gene, clone size, CDR3 protein. The size of a clone is reported for some rows only, either as once, few or many, or as a class for expanded clones.

>TRBV11-1|many
CASSQGQGKNTGELFF
>TRBV7-2|-
CASSLAVLTKTQYF
>TRBV28|-
CASRSGHQGPQHF
>TRBV28|few
CASSFGGISGNTIYF
>TRBV7-9|many
CASSHPHDGYEQYF
>TRBV7-8|-
CASSFVGAGEDTQYF
>TRBV20-1|many
CSARTSEAYEQYF
>TRBV9|many
CASSAARAGTGELFF
>TRBV10-3|-
CAISEPGLTYNEQFF
>TRBV5-1|many
CASSLEAGGFTEQFF
>TRBV6-1|few
CASRSGLYMNTEAFF
>TRBV5-5|few
CASSVGTSGSTDTQYF
>TRBV20-1|few
CSASGLAGTNEQFF
>TRBV7-9|-
CASSSIDRDSYGYTF